A single sample is the source of the 14 T cell receptor beta chains below, sequenced in a study of T cells in Graves' hyperthyroidism and ophthalmopathy (dated by TCRdb to between 2018 and 2021). The library was built by means of multiplex PCR. TCRdb lists the instrument as Illumina HiSeq 2000. The TCR beta CDR3 regions were amplified from the RNA transcripts. The first round of RT-PCR for the TCR CDR3 was performed with the HTBI primer set and the Qiagen OneStep RT-PCR kit. The public reads were quality trimmed at Q25 with fastp and then assembled into clones with MiXCR by TCRdb, keeping productive beta chains. Each entry is one CDR3 protein sequence, shown with its most common DNA and genes. The sample table records 250,000 to 300,000 distinct CDR3 sequences; less than 15% of these occur just once. The ten largest clones capture more than 10% of the sample. The material sequenced was blood. All receptors come from a woman between 40 and 55 years old with Graves' hyperthyroidism that later progressed to Graves' ophthalmopathy.

This clonotype was seen more than once but under ten times. V and J are TRBV4-1 and TRBJ2-3; D remains unclear. V shed 1 base and J shed 1 base, with 6 bases lying between them. CDR1 and CDR2 from the germline V gene are MGHRA and YSYEKL. The CDR3 totals 14 residues. CDR3 nucleotide sequence: TGCGCCAGCAGCCAAGTTTGGGGCACAGATACGCAGTATTTT. Protein sequence: CASSQVWGTDTQYF.

This clonotype is deemed medium-sized. J is TRBJ1-6 and V is TRBV10-3, with D hard to call. The length of the CDR3 is 13 residues. Germline loops: CDR1 ENHRY, CDR2 SYGVKD. Between the trimmed V and J ends, which lost 7 bases and 7 bases, there was a span of 11 bases. The DNA for the CDR3 is TGTGCCATCAATACTAGCAGGAATTCACCCCTCCACTTT. Protein: CAINTSRNSPLHF.

This clonotype was counted ten times or more. The CDR3 sequence: CASSPGMNSPLHF. Here the CDR3 DNA reads TGTGCCAGCAGTCCAGGGATGAATTCACCCCTCCACTTT. The chain uses TRBV28 and TRBJ1-6; a possible D gene is TRBD1 (5 bases). CDR3 size: 13 residues. V dropped 5 bases and J dropped 7 bases, with 9 bases sitting between them. Germline loops: CDR1 MDHEN, CDR2 SYDVKM.

This clonotype was recorded many times. The chain is built from TRBV7-2 and TRBJ2-5; possibly TRBD1 for D (5 bases). The germline gives CDR1 SGHTA, CDR2 FQGNSA. This CDR3 is 16 amino acids long. The germline V and J ends were trimmed by 4 bases and 5 bases, with 20 bases remaining between them. The CDR3 loop reads CASSYPSRQPAETQYF. Written as DNA, the CDR3 is TGTGCCAGCAGCTACCCATCCCGACAGCCCGCCGAGACCCAGTACTTC.

This clonotype was detected only a few times. The V call is TRBV4-1, the J call TRBJ2-3; D may correspond to TRBD1 or TRBD2 (5 bases each). Trimming left V 1 base short and J 2 bases short, with 13 bases between. The CDR3 has 16 amino acids. Looked up from germline, CDR1 is MGHRA and CDR2 is YSYEKL. The CDR3: CASSQVDLGDTDTQYF. Written as DNA, the CDR3 is TGCGCCAGCAGCCAAGTTGATCTGGGGGACACAGATACGCAGTATTTT.

In this sample, this clonotype turned up many times. The rearrangement uses TRBV12-3 or TRBV12-4 and TRBJ2-4; 8 positions agree with TRBD2. This CDR3 has 13 amino acids. With 8 bases clipped from V and 9 bases from J, the junction kept 9 bases outside the gene matches. CDR3 in amino acids: CASGTREGSIQYF. The CDR3 DNA reads TGTGCCAGCGGTACACGGGAGGGGTCCATTCAGTACTTC.

This clonotype was counted a few times. The rearrangement joins TRBV20-1 to TRBJ1-2; perhaps TRBD1 as D (5 bases). This CDR3 has 14 residues. From germline, CDR1 is DFQATT and CDR2 SNEGSKA (reference sequence). CDR3 protein: CTPTNYQGNYGYTF. The CDR3, as DNA: TGCACACCTACCAACTATCAGGGAAACTATGGCTACACCTTC.

Comments on this clonotype: At one of its ends the junction is not consistent with the germline gene, which may arise from a read error. J is TRBJ2-1 and V is TRBV14, with TRBD1 matching 9 bases. The germline gives CDR1 SGHDN, CDR2 FVKESK. This CDR3 has 15 amino acids. The CDR3 region has the DNA TGTGTCAGCAGCTGGGCCGGGACAGGGACGGGTGAGCAGTTCTTC. It yields the protein CVSSWAGTGTGEQFF.

This clonotype occurred a few times. The J gene is TRBJ1-5, the V gene TRBV19, with D possibly TRBD1 on 5 matching bases. With 3 bases removed from V and 5 bases from J, the gap between germline ends came to 11 bases. The germline gives CDR1 LNHDA, CDR2 SQIVND (reference sequence). The CDR3 is made up of 14 amino acids. The CDR3 nucleotides are TGTGCCAGTAGTATTAGGACACAAGATCAGCCCCAGCATTTT. It translates to CASSIRTQDQPQHF. The variable domain in full, with the rest retrieved from reference TRBV19 and TRBJ1-5, is DGGITQSPKYLFRKEGQNVTLSCEQNLNHDAMYWYRQDPGQGLRLIYYSQIVNDFQKGDIAEGYSVSREKKESFPLTVTSAQKNPTAFYLCASSIRTQDQPQHFGDGTRLSIL.

This clonotype was seen more than once but under ten times. This chain joins TRBV19 and TRBJ2-1; 8 bases are shared with TRBD2. The germline gives CDR1 LNHDA, CDR2 SQIVND (reference sequence). The V and J ends lost 5 bases and 3 bases, in that order; junction bases with no gene match: 9. The length of the CDR3 is 16 residues. This chain's CDR3 is CASSFLAGGYYNEQFF. CDR3 coding DNA: TGTGCCAGTAGTTTTTTGGCGGGAGGTTACTACAATGAGCAGTTCTTC.

This clonotype has a count of ten or more. The V call is TRBV6-1, the J call TRBJ1-1, with a tentative D call TRBD1 (5 bases). Between the trimmed V and J ends, which lost 3 bases and 8 bases, there was a span of 16 bases. Germline V gene sequence: CDR1 MNHNS, CDR2 SASEGT. The length of the CDR3 is 14 residues. The CDR3 DNA reads TGTGCCAGCAGTGACCCGTCGGGGCGCTGGGAAGCTTTCTTT. This sequence encodes CASSDPSGRWEAFF.

The sample holds many counts of this clonotype. J is TRBJ2-7 and V is TRBV28; the D gene is possibly TRBD1 (8 bases). V gave up 3 bases and J gave up 9 bases, with 30 bases separating them. The CDR3 loop spans 18 amino acids. Germline V gene sequence: CDR1 MDHEN, CDR2 SYDVKM. CDR3 nucleotide sequence: TGTGCCAGCAGTTTCGGGACAGGAAGAAGGGGGACTACCTACAGGCAGTACTTC. It is translated as CASSFGTGRRGTTYRQYF. The entire variable domain, with the rest obtained from reference TRBV28 and TRBJ2-7, is as follows: DVKVTQSSRYLVKRTGEKVFLECVQDMDHENMFWYRQDPGLGLRLIYFSYDVKMKEKGDIPEGYSVSREKKERFSLILESASTNQTSMYLCASSFGTGRRGTTYRQYFGPGTRLTVT.

This clonotype has at least ten counts. V gene TRBV12-3 or TRBV12-4 combines with J gene TRBJ2-5; D possibly corresponds to TRBD2 (6 bases). Between the trimmed V and J ends, which lost 4 bases and 1 base, there was a span of 16 bases. The CDR3 totals 16 residues. DNA for the CDR3: TGTGCCAGCAGTTCCCCGGGGGTAGCGATCCAAGAGACCCAGTACTTC. It is translated as CASSSPGVAIQETQYF.

In its sample, this clonotype was seen many times. The chain couples TRBV2 to TRBJ2-1; D not resolved. The CDR3 spans 14 residues. V lost 7 bases, J lost 0 bases, and 10 bases lay in between. Per the germline V gene, CDR1 is SNHLY and CDR2 is FYNNEI. CDR3 bases: TGTGCCAGCACTATAACTCCCTCCTACAATGAGCAGTTCTTC. Its translation: CASTITPSYNEQFF. Based on the CDR3 plus reference TRBV2 and TRBJ2-1, the full variable domain is EPEVTQTPSHQVTQMGQEVILRCVPISNHLYFYWYRQILGQKVEFLVSFYNNEISEKSEIFDDQFSVERPDGSNFTLKIRSTKLEDSAMYFCASTITPSYNEQFFGPGTRLTVL.